One and the same sample provided the 15 T cell receptor beta chains below, sequenced in a study of blood T cell repertoires in COVID-19. Sequenced by immunoSEQ multiplex PCR; TCRdb stores in-frame clones only, minus some. This sample has about 190,000 clones, with around 84% found just once. Sequenced material: peripheral blood. The receptors derive from a human donor in a cohort sampled during active COVID-19.

The chain is built from TRBV7-3 and TRBJ1-1, with D possibly TRBD1 on 6 matching bases. Trimming pared 5 bases from V and 6 bases from J, leaving 16 bases between. Germline CDR1 and CDR2: SGHTA and FQGTGA. This CDR3 contains 14 residues. As DNA, the CDR3 is TGTGCCAGCAGCCCAACAGGGATTGGGCCTGAAGCTTTCTTT. Its translation: CASSPTGIGPEAFF.

The rearrangement links TRBV7-9 to TRBJ1-2, with D unclear. V dropped 4 bases and J dropped 4 bases, with 4 bases sitting between them. The CDR3 covers 11 residues. Germline V gives CDR1 SEHNR, CDR2 FQNEAQ (reference sequence). The CDR3 region has the DNA TGTGCCAGCAGCTCCCGCTATGGCTACACCTTC. Translation gives CASSSRYGYTF.

In its sample, this clone was seen once. The chain uses TRBV5-1 and TRBJ2-1; 12 positions match TRBD2. CDR3 size: 16 residues. In germline, CDR1 is SGHRS, CDR2 YFSETQ. Unmatched junction bases numbered 10, after V lost 4 bases and J lost 8 bases. CDR3 nucleotide sequence: TGCGCCAGCAGCAGGGAGGCTAGCGGGAGGGCCGATGAGCAGTTCTTC. This gives the protein CASSREASGRADEQFF. The complete variable domain, with remaining parts taken from reference TRBV5-1 and TRBJ2-1, reads KAGVTQTPRYLIKTRGQQVTLSCSPISGHRSVSWYQQTPGQGLQFLFEYFSETQRNKGNFPGRFSGRQFSNSRSEMNVSTLELGDSALYLCASSREASGRADEQFFGPGTRLTVL.

The chain is built from TRBV4-2 and TRBJ1-5, with D uncertain. This CDR3 is 15 amino acids long. Germline V gene sequence: CDR1 LGHNA, CDR2 YNFKEQ. The V end was cut by 0 bases, the J end by 3 bases, with 9 bases between. For the CDR3, the DNA is TGTGCCAGCAGCCAAGACTACCCGATCAATCAGCCCCAGCATTTT. Its translation: CASSQDYPINQPQHF.

The chain links TRBV19 to TRBJ2-7; perhaps TRBD2 as D (6 bases). This CDR3 is built from 16 residues. Per the germline V gene, CDR1 is LNHDA and CDR2 is SQIVND (reference sequence). V dropped 7 bases and J dropped 4 bases, with 23 bases sitting between them. For the CDR3, the DNA is TGTGCCAGTAACTTGGCGTCCGGGACTCCCCTATACGAGCAGTACTTC. Protein product: CASNLASGTPLYEQYF.

This chain uses TRBV5-1 with TRBJ2-4; no reliable D call. V lost 5 bases and J 8 bases, leaving 17 bases between the germline ends. The CDR3 sequence is 14 residues long. Germline assignment: CDR1 SGHRS and CDR2 YFSETQ. The CDR3 reads CASSPLTRPDIQYF. CDR3 coding DNA: TGCGCCAGCAGTCCCTTAACCCGCCCAGACATTCAGTACTTC.

This rearrangement joins TRBV11-2 to TRBJ2-1, with D tentatively TRBD2 (6 bases). This CDR3 has 15 amino acids. The germline V and J ends were trimmed by 1 base and 8 bases, with 15 bases remaining between them. Germline CDR1 and CDR2: SGHAT and FQNNGV. The CDR3 protein is CASSLGFGGTDEQFF. CDR3 DNA sequence: TGTGCCAGCAGCTTAGGCTTTGGCGGGACGGATGAGCAGTTCTTC.

This sequence joins TRBV27 and TRBJ1-6; 7 nucleotides align to TRBD1. The ends lost 2 bases at V and 6 bases at J; junction bases unmatched: 1. Germline V gives CDR1 MNHEY, CDR2 SMNVEV (reference sequence). The CDR3 contains 14 residues. The CDR3 DNA is TGTGCCAGCAGTTTAGACAGGGTTAATTCACCCCTCCACTTT. It translates to CASSLDRVNSPLHF.

This chain joins TRBV5-1 and TRBJ2-5; maybe TRBD1 (6 bases). Germline loops: CDR1 SGHRS, CDR2 YFSETQ. The CDR3 covers 14 residues. V was cut by 4 bases and J by 1 base, with 11 bases left in between. The CDR3 DNA is TGCGCCAGCAGCCTGGACAGCTTCCAAGAGACCCAGTACTTC. Encoded protein: CASSLDSFQETQYF.

The chain links TRBV7-9 to TRBJ2-1, with D tentatively TRBD2 (6 bases). Between the trimmed V and J ends, which lost 4 bases and 10 bases, there was a span of 14 bases. From germline, CDR1 is SEHNR and CDR2 FQNEAQ (reference sequence). The CDR3 spans 13 residues. This CDR3 is CASSSRLGQEQFF. In DNA form, the CDR3 reads TGTGCCAGCAGCTCCCGACTAGGGCAAGAGCAGTTCTTC.

The chain is built from TRBV4-2 and TRBJ2-1; TRBD2 matches at 9 bases. V gave up 1 base and J gave up 4 bases; unmatched junction bases: 2. This CDR3 comprises 15 residues. Germline CDR1 LGHNA, CDR2 YNFKEQ. The CDR3 nucleotides read TGTGCCAGCAGCCAAGGAGCGGGGGGATACAATGAGCAGTTCTTC. Protein product: CASSQGAGGYNEQFF.

The chain links TRBV20-1 to TRBJ2-5, with 7 bases matching TRBD1. J was trimmed by 6 bases and V by 3 bases; bases with no gene match: 4. CDR3 length: 12 amino acids. CDR1 and CDR2 from the germline V gene are DFQATT and SNEGSKA (reference sequence). CDR3 residues: CSASEGAQTQYF. The CDR3 DNA follows: TGCAGTGCTAGTGAGGGGGCACAGACCCAGTACTTC.

CDR3 residues: CASSTPRGPDQPQHF. In DNA, the CDR3 is TGTGCCAGTAGTACCCCTCGTGGTCCGGATCAGCCCCAGCATTTT. The V and J genes are TRBV19 and TRBJ1-5, with D hard to call. Deletions cut 4 bases from V and 5 bases from J, with 15 bases between. CDR3 length equals 15 residues. Germline CDR1 and CDR2: LNHDA and SQIVND (reference sequence).

The chain has TRBV6-1 and TRBJ1-1; D perhaps matches TRBD1 (5 bases). Germline V lookup: CDR1 MNHNS, CDR2 SASEGT. V was shortened by 2 bases and J by 5 bases, with 15 bases between the two germline ends. The CDR3 length is 15 residues. The CDR3 nucleotides read TGTGCCAGCAGTGAACGGGGCCCCGCGGGGACTGAAGCTTTCTTT. This sequence encodes CASSERGPAGTEAFF.

V usage is TRBV10-1 and J usage is TRBJ1-2, with D maybe TRBD1 (6 bases). V was pared by 2 bases and J by 2 bases, with 6 bases between. The germline gives CDR1 WNHNN, CDR2 SYGVQD (reference sequence). There are 13 residues in the CDR3. The CDR3 here is CASSEDRNYGYTF. As DNA, the CDR3 is TGCGCCAGCAGTGAGGACAGGAACTATGGCTACACCTTC.